Following are 3 T cell receptor beta chains from one sample sequenced in a study of blood T cell repertoires in COVID-19. Sequencing used immunoSEQ multiplex PCR; TCRdb keeps in-frame clones, though not all of them. The sample yields 250,000 to 350,000 clones, over 75% seen once. The material sequenced was PBMCs or T cells enriched from blood (not recorded which). The receptors were gathered from a woman between 18 and 29 years old who had recovered from COVID-19.

V and J are TRBV28 and TRBJ1-1; 10 nucleotides align to TRBD1. The germline CDR1 and CDR2 sequences are MDHEN and SYDVKM. Trimming removed 5 bases from V and 4 bases from J; junction bases left unmatched: 7. The CDR3 is made up of 15 amino acids. In DNA, the CDR3 is TGTGCCAGCAGTCCGCCGGGACAGGGGTTCACTGAAGCTTTCTTT. Its protein product is CASSPPGQGFTEAFF.

The chain links TRBV5-6 to TRBJ1-1; 8 bases map to TRBD1. The CDR3 sequence is 18 residues long. The germline V gene encodes CDR1 SGHDT and CDR2 YYEEEE. J lost 0 bases, V lost 4 bases, and 14 bases had no gene match. This chain's CDR3 is CASSPPRPGGFMNTEAFF. DNA of the CDR3: TGTGCCAGCAGCCCACCCCGTCCAGGGGGCTTTATGAACACTGAAGCTTTCTTT.

This chain links TRBV21-1 with TRBJ1-6. TRBV21-1 is a pseudogene locus. The CDR3 runs to 17 residues. The CDR3 DNA follows: TGTGCCAGCAGCAAAGTCCTTGGGAGCTCCTATAATTCACCCCTCCACTTT. Its protein product is CASSKVLGSSYNSPLHF.